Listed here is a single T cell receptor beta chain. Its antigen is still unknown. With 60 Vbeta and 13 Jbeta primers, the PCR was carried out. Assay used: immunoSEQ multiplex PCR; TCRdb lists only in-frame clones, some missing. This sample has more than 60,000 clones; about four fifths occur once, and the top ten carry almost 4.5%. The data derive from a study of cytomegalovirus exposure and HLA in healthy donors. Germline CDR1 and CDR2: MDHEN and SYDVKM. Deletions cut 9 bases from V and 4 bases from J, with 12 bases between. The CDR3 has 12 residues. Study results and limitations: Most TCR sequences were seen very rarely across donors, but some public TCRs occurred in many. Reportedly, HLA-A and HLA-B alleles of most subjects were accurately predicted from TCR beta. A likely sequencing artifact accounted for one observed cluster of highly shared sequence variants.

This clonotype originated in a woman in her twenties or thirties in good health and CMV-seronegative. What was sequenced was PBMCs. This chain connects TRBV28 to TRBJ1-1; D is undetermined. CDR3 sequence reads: CASISTGTEAFF. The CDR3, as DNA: TGTGCCAGTATCAGCACGGGCACTGAAGCTTTCTTT.